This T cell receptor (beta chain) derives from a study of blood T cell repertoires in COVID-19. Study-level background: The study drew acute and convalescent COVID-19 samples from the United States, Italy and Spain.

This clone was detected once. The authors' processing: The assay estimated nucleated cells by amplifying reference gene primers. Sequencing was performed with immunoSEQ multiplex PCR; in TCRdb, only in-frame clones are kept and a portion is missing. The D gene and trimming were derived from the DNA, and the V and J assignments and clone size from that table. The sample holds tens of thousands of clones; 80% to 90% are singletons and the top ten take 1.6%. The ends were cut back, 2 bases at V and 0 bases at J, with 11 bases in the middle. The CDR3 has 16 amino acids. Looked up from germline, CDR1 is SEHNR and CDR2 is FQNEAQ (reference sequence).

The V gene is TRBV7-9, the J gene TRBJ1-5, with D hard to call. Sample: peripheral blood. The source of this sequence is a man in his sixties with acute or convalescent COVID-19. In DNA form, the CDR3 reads TGTGCCAGCAGCTTACGGGGTCCCGATAGCAATCAGCCCCAGCATTTT. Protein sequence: CASSLRGPDSNQPQHF.